One sample yielded the 28 T cell receptor beta chains listed below, sequenced in a study of T cells after yellow fever vaccination. MiXCR, applied by TCRdb to the 5' RACE reads, yields one record per CDR3 protein. The table lists roughly 170,000 distinct CDR3 sequences, 9.3% of them singletons. The specimen was CD8+ T cells sorted from PBMCs, collected 45 days after the yellow fever booster vaccination. The receptors shown here come from a man aged 18 to 35 who received the YFV17D yellow fever vaccine.

This sequence joins TRBV20-1 and TRBJ2-5; D remains unclear. The CDR3 length is 15 residues. Trimming pared 0 bases from V and 5 bases from J, leaving 16 bases between. Germline V CDR1 and CDR2: DFQATT, SNEGSKA (reference sequence). CDR3 coding DNA: TGCAGTGCTAGAGATCGGACCGCGTCCAGGGAGACCCAGTACTTC. As protein: CSARDRTASRETQYF.

This clonotype was counted between two and nine times. The chain joins TRBV7-8 to TRBJ1-2; 9 nucleotides agree with TRBD1. V gave up 5 bases and J gave up 8 bases; unmatched junction bases: 9. This CDR3 is built from 14 residues. Germline CDR1 is SGHVS and CDR2 is FQNEAQ. This CDR3 reads CASSPKRQGGGYTF. The CDR3 DNA reads as TGTGCCAGCAGCCCGAAGAGACAGGGGGGAGGCTACACCTTC.

V usage is TRBV4-1 and J usage is TRBJ1-1, with D maybe TRBD1 (6 bases). Germline CDR1 MGHRA, CDR2 YSYEKL. V was clipped by 0 bases and J by 5 bases, with 10 bases between them. The CDR3 totals 14 residues. This CDR3 reads CASSQETGRTEAFF. CDR3 in DNA: TGCGCCAGCAGCCAAGAGACAGGCCGGACTGAAGCTTTCTTT.

J is TRBJ2-1 and V is TRBV7-6; no reliable D call. This CDR3 has 16 residues. The germline CDR1 and CDR2 sequences are SGHVS and FNYEAQ. V was clipped by 2 bases and J by 2 bases, with 13 bases between them. CDR3 in DNA: TGTGCCAGCAGCTTATTTGGGCCTTCCACCTACAATGAGCAGTTCTTC. Translation gives CASSLFGPSTYNEQFF.

The V call is TRBV9, the J call TRBJ1-1, with 7 bases lining up with TRBD1. After removal of 3 bases from V and 2 bases from J, the junction contained 4 bases not matched to a gene. Germline CDR1 reads SGDLS; CDR2 reads YYNGEE. The CDR3 has 14 residues. CDR3 sequence reads: CASSARGLNTEAFF. CDR3 DNA sequence: TGTGCCAGCAGCGCCAGGGGGTTAAACACTGAAGCTTTCTTT.

This chain connects TRBV6-5 to TRBJ2-2; possibly TRBD2 for D (5 bases). This CDR3 contains 14 residues. In germline, CDR1 is MNHEY, CDR2 SVGAGI. The V gene lost 0 bases and the J gene lost 6 bases, with 8 bases spanning the gap. CDR3 DNA: TGTGCCAGCAGTTACTCGCTCGGGGCCGGGGAGCTGTTTTTT. Its protein is CASSYSLGAGELFF.

The chain uses TRBV4-1 and TRBJ2-5; D gene ambiguous. The CDR3 sequence is 14 residues long. V was clipped by 7 bases and J by 2 bases, with 14 bases between them. Germline lookup yields CDR1 MGHRA and CDR2 YSYEKL. CDR3 sequence (DNA): TGCGCCAGCACCCCCGGTCCCAATCAAGAGACCCAGTACTTC. Protein: CASTPGPNQETQYF.

This clonotype was seen more than once but under ten times. The chain couples TRBV6-2 or TRBV6-3 to TRBJ2-3, with a tentative D call TRBD2 (5 bases). There are 13 residues in the CDR3. The V gene's germline CDR1 is MNHEY and CDR2 SVGEGT. V was cut by 6 bases and J by 5 bases, with 12 bases left in between. CDR3 loop: CASRLTIGDTQYF. CDR3 coding DNA: TGTGCCAGCAGGCTGACTATAGGAGATACGCAGTATTTT.

Relative to its sample, this clonotype is medium-sized. The rearrangement uses TRBV19 and TRBJ1-2; tentatively, D is TRBD1 (5 bases). Trimming took off 6 bases at V and 0 bases at J, with 14 bases between the two ends. Germline CDR1 LNHDA, CDR2 SQIVND (reference sequence). The CDR3 has 15 residues. Here the CDR3 DNA reads TGTGCCAGTAGAATGTTCCAGGGAGCTAACTATGGCTACACCTTC. Protein product: CASRMFQGANYGYTF.

A few counts support this clonotype. The chain joins TRBV7-6 to TRBJ1-6; D gene uncertain. Germline V gene data show CDR1 as SGHVS and CDR2 as FNYEAQ. This CDR3 has 17 residues. The ends were cut back, 2 bases at V and 3 bases at J, with 14 bases in the middle. The CDR3 DNA follows: TGTGCCAGCAGCTTATCGTCTCCCGGGAACTATAATTCACCCCTCCACTTT. It codes for CASSLSSPGNYNSPLHF. The full variable domain, with the rest looked up from reference TRBV7-6 and TRBJ1-6, is GAGVSQSPRYKVTKRGQDVALRCDPISGHVSLYWYRQALGQGPEFLTYFNYEAQQDKSGLPNDRFSAERPEGSISTLTIQRTEQRDSAMYRCASSLSSPGNYNSPLHFGNGTRLTVT.

This clonotype was seen a few times. The chain carries TRBV15 and TRBJ2-2; a possible D gene is TRBD2 (5 bases). CDR1 is LNHNV, CDR2 YYDKDF, per germline (reference sequence). This CDR3 contains 16 residues. The germline V and J ends were trimmed by 7 bases and 4 bases, with 19 bases remaining between them. The CDR3 nucleotides are TGTGCCACCACCATCGAATGGAGCGGCGCCACCGGGGAGCTGTTTTTT. It is translated as CATTIEWSGATGELFF.

This clonotype appeared a few times. The chain is built from TRBV7-8 and TRBJ1-1; no firm D call. V dropped 3 bases and J dropped 5 bases, with 10 bases sitting between them. CDR1 is SGHVS and CDR2 is FQNEAQ in the germline V gene. This CDR3 is built from 13 residues. The CDR3, as DNA: TGTGCCAGCAGCTTTCCCTCTACTACTGAAGCTTTCTTT. Translation: CASSFPSTTEAFF.

This clonotype turned up a few times. The CDR3 here is CASSSTENYEQYV. The DNA of the CDR3 is TGTGCCAGCAGCTCAACAGAAAACTACGAGCAGTACGTC. V usage is TRBV11-1 and J usage is TRBJ2-7, with unresolved D. Germline V CDR1 and CDR2: SGHAT, FQDESV (reference sequence). Deletions cut 4 bases from V and 3 bases from J, with 10 bases between. The CDR3 sequence is 13 residues long.

The chain has TRBV4-1 and TRBJ2-7, with TRBD2 matching 8 bases. This CDR3 contains 13 residues. V was pared by 3 bases and J by 7 bases, with 5 bases of the junction left unmatched. Germline lookup yields CDR1 MGHRA and CDR2 YSYEKL. The CDR3 region is CASSHGSGGEQYV. CDR3 in DNA: TGCGCCAGCAGCCACGGATCGGGGGGGGAGCAGTACGTC.

The V call is TRBV13, the J call TRBJ2-7, with 7 bases lining up with TRBD1. Germline-derived CDR1 and CDR2 are PRHDT and FYEKMQ (reference sequence). This CDR3 is 14 amino acids long. The CDR3 protein is CASSLGTVPFEQYV. The CDR3 DNA reads TGTGCCAGCAGCCTAGGGACAGTCCCTTTTGAGCAGTACGTC.

The V and J genes are TRBV7-9 and TRBJ2-7; 10 bases line up with TRBD1. The CDR3 runs 14 residues. Trimming took 5 bases from V and 5 from J; bases not matched to a gene: 6. CDR1 and CDR2 (germline): SEHNR, FQNEAQ (reference sequence). CDR3 sequence reads: CASSQTGGLNEQYF. DNA of the CDR3: TGTGCCAGCAGCCAGACAGGGGGCCTTAACGAGCAGTACTTC.

This clonotype appeared a few times. This chain links TRBV3-1 with TRBJ2-7, with 10 bases matching TRBD2. The CDR3 has 16 amino acids. Germline CDR1 LGHDT, CDR2 YNNKEL (reference sequence). J gave up 1 base and V 3 bases, and 6 bases lay outside the gene matches. The CDR3 DNA reads TGTGCCAGCAGCCAGAGGGAACTAGCGGGATCCTACGAGCAGTACGTC. As protein: CASSQRELAGSYEQYV.

The rearrangement uses TRBV12-3 or TRBV12-4 and TRBJ2-7; no firm D call. The ends were cut back, 8 bases at V and 6 bases at J, with 17 bases in the middle. The CDR3 length is 13 residues. CDR3 coding DNA: TGTGCCAGCTCTGAGTTCCCCATTCGCGAGCAGTACTTC. Translating it yields CASSEFPIREQYF.

The chain employs TRBV29-1 and TRBJ2-1, with TRBD1 matching 8 bases. Per the germline V gene, CDR1 is SQVTM and CDR2 is ANQGSEA. CDR3 length: 15 amino acids. V lost 6 bases and J lost 5; bases outside the gene matches: 12. The CDR3 region is CSVLGAGTGHNEQFF. CDR3 DNA sequence: TGCAGCGTCCTAGGGGCCGGGACAGGTCACAATGAGCAGTTCTTC.

This clonotype turned up a few times. This chain joins TRBV23-1 and TRBJ1-6; D is ambiguous. Being an ORF, TRBV23-1 has a function that is uncertain. V dropped 4 bases and J dropped 9 bases, with 13 bases sitting between them. The CDR3 runs to 14 residues. CDR3 in amino acids: CASSPTPRGSPLHF. DNA of the CDR3: TGCGCCAGCAGTCCAACACCACGGGGTTCACCCCTCCACTTT.

The V and J genes are TRBV6-5 and TRBJ1-2; D is uncertain. The ends were cut back, 0 bases at V and 3 bases at J, with 14 bases in the middle. CDR3 length: 16 residues. The germline CDR1 and CDR2 sequences are MNHEY and SVGAGI. The CDR3 DNA sequence: TGTGCCAGCAGTTACTCGCGAGGCGTGGGTGACTATGGCTACACCTTC. Translated, it gives CASSYSRGVGDYGYTF.

The chain combines TRBV29-1 with TRBJ1-4; D gene uncertain. V lost 7 bases to trimming and J lost 0 bases, with 12 bases between them. Germline CDR1 SQVTM, CDR2 ANQGSEA. This CDR3 is 14 amino acids long. The CDR3 DNA sequence: TGCAGCGCCCTGTTCGTTGCAACTAATGAAAAACTGTTTTTT. This encodes CSALFVATNEKLFF.

This clonotype showed up just a few times. The rearrangement links TRBV3-1 to TRBJ2-5, with 7 bases identical to TRBD1. Germline lookup yields CDR1 LGHDT and CDR2 YNNKEL (reference sequence). The trim removed 4 bases at V and 0 bases at J, leaving 5 bases unmatched. The CDR3 sequence is 15 residues long. The CDR3 region is CASSPHDRDQETQYF. In DNA, the CDR3 is TGTGCCAGCAGCCCCCACGACAGGGACCAAGAGACCCAGTACTTC.

This clonotype has just a few counts. The V call is TRBV28, the J call TRBJ1-1; D gene unclear. Germline V gene lookup returns CDR1 MDHEN and CDR2 SYDVKM. The length of the CDR3 is 15 residues. V lost 3 bases and J 4 bases, leaving 15 bases between the germline ends. The CDR3 DNA reads TGTGCCAGCAGTTTTGGGTTTCGAAGTTTCACTGAAGCTTTCTTT. Its translation is CASSFGFRSFTEAFF.

This chain links TRBV6-1 with TRBJ1-2; D might be TRBD1 (6 bases). Germline CDR1 reads MNHNS; CDR2 reads SASEGT. Trimming took 11 bases from V and 4 from J, leaving 17 bases between them. The CDR3 has 13 residues. CDR3 residues: CAGHTGSAYGYTF. The CDR3, as DNA: TGTGCCGGACATACAGGGTCGGCCTATGGCTACACCTTC.

This clonotype was counted only a few times. The V gene is TRBV20-1, the J gene TRBJ1-2; the D gene is possibly TRBD1 (6 bases). The germline V and J ends were trimmed by 6 bases and 2 bases, with 16 bases remaining between them. Per the germline V gene, CDR1 is DFQATT and CDR2 is SNEGSKA (reference sequence). The CDR3 runs to 14 residues. CDR3 amino acids: CSAQLLTGNYGYTF. The CDR3 nucleotides read TGCAGTGCCCAACTCCTGACAGGCAACTATGGCTACACCTTC.

This clonotype has only a few counts. The chain uses TRBV7-2 and TRBJ1-1; possibly TRBD1 for D (5 bases). This CDR3 spans 14 amino acids. V was clipped by 4 bases and J by 5 bases, with 14 bases between them. The V gene's germline CDR1 is SGHTA and CDR2 FQGNSA. CDR3 nucleotide sequence: TGTGCCAGCAGCTCGGACACGCTCCCTACTGAAGCTTTCTTT. This translates into CASSSDTLPTEAFF.

This clonotype was detected a few times. The V gene is TRBV4-3, the J gene TRBJ2-1; 9 bases match TRBD1. Per germline, CDR1 LGHNA and CDR2 YSLEER. With 6 bases clipped from V and 9 bases from J, the junction kept 15 bases outside the gene matches. The length of the CDR3 is 16 residues. For the CDR3, the DNA is TGCGCCAGCAGTCAAACCTGGGACAGGGCACAGGGTGAGCAGTTCTTC. Protein: CASSQTWDRAQGEQFF.